The 8 T cell receptor beta chains listed next were all sequenced from one sample in a study of blood T cell repertoires in COVID-19. The repertoire was sequenced with immunoSEQ multiplex PCR; TCRdb's copy has only in-frame clones and lacks some. The sample records roughly 250,000 clones, 70% to 85% being singletons. Sample: peripheral blood. The source is a woman at least 80 years old with acute or convalescent COVID-19.

This rearrangement joins TRBV7-3 to TRBJ2-2, with 7 bases fitting TRBD2. The junction had 7 bases not matched to a gene; V was cut back by 1 base and J by 2 bases. The CDR3 has 17 residues. The germline CDR1 and CDR2 sequences are SGHTA and FQGTGA. The CDR3 nucleotides read TGTGCCAGCAGCTTAAACCGGGCTAGCGGTAACACCGGGGAGCTGTTTTTT. Its translation is CASSLNRASGNTGELFF.

V usage is TRBV5-1 and J usage is TRBJ1-1; a weak D match, TRBD1 (5 bases). The CDR3 has 12 residues. Germline V lookup: CDR1 SGHRS, CDR2 YFSETQ. V was clipped by 3 bases and J by 14 bases, with 17 bases between them. CDR3 region: CASSSEGNRGFF. CDR3 nucleotides: TGCGCCAGCAGCTCGGAGGGGAACCGAGGGTTCTTT.

The genes are TRBV18 and TRBJ2-7; 12 nucleotides line up with TRBD1. V shed 5 bases and J 1 base; nucleotides not matched to a gene: 3. This CDR3 is built from 15 residues. Germline V lookup: CDR1 KGHSH, CDR2 LQKENI. CDR3 loop: CASSWGQGASYEQYF. DNA for the CDR3: TGTGCCAGCTCATGGGGACAGGGGGCTTCCTACGAGCAGTACTTC.

Concerning this clone: An end of the junction does not agree with germline; a read error may underlie this. The rearrangement uses TRBV11-2 and TRBJ2-5; possible D gene TRBD2, 6 bases. The CDR3 contains 13 residues. CDR1 is SGHAT and CDR2 is FQNNGV in the germline V gene. CDR3 in DNA: TGCGCCTGCAGCCCGGCTAGCGTTGAGACCCAGTACTTC. Its translation is CACSPASVETQYF.

There are a few counts of this clone. The rearrangement joins TRBV6-4 to TRBJ1-5; D possibly corresponds to TRBD1 (6 bases). The CDR3 is 16 residues long. Trimming left V 7 bases short and J 6 bases short, with 22 bases between. In germline, CDR1 is MRHNA, CDR2 SNTAGT. The CDR3 DNA follows: TGTGCCAGCATCATATGTTCAGGGGCTTTGGGTCAGCCCCAGCATTTT. It is translated as CASIICSGALGQPQHF.

In this sample, this clone turned up a few times. V is TRBV10-3 and J is TRBJ2-7; 8 bases line up with TRBD1. CDR1 is ENHRY, CDR2 SYGVKD, per germline. After removal of 6 bases from V and 7 bases from J, the junction contained 11 bases not matched to a gene. The CDR3 runs 14 residues. The CDR3 here is CAISGQGVLGEQYF. As DNA, the CDR3 is TGTGCCATCAGCGGACAGGGTGTCTTGGGGGAGCAGTACTTC.

J is TRBJ2-1 and V is TRBV7-9; D remains ambiguous. Germline CDR1 reads SEHNR; CDR2 reads FQNEAQ (reference sequence). The CDR3 covers 14 residues. Trimming stripped 4 bases from V and 6 bases from J, with 13 bases between. The CDR3, as DNA: TGTGCCAGCAGCTCAACCCTAGGTTCCAATGAGCAGTTCTTC. It encodes CASSSTLGSNEQFF.

This clone was detected a few times. V gene TRBV5-1 combines with J gene TRBJ2-2; 10 bases agree with TRBD2. The germline CDR1 and CDR2 sequences are SGHRS and YFSETQ. This CDR3 comprises 15 residues. V dropped 0 bases and J dropped 6; count of bases not matched to a gene: 2. CDR3 sequence: CASSLEAGGPGELFF. CDR3 bases: TGCGCCAGCAGCTTGGAAGCGGGAGGGCCCGGGGAGCTGTTTTTT. The full variable domain, in which reference TRBV5-1 and TRBJ2-2 provide the parts outside the CDR3, is KAGVTQTPRYLIKTRGQQVTLSCSPISGHRSVSWYQQTPGQGLQFLFEYFSETQRNKGNFPGRFSGRQFSNSRSEMNVSTLELGDSALYLCASSLEAGGPGELFFGEGSRLTVL.